The 3 T cell receptor beta chains below were found in one sample sequenced in a study of blood T cell repertoires in COVID-19. The protocol was immunoSEQ multiplex PCR, while the TCRdb copy is restricted to in-frame clones and leaves out a portion. The table includes more than 350,000 clones, over 75% detected once. The material sequenced was PBMCs or T cells enriched from blood (not recorded which). Source of these receptors: a woman younger than 30 who had been exposed to COVID-19.

The V call is TRBV7-2, the J call TRBJ1-1; maybe TRBD1 (6 bases). Per germline, CDR1 SGHTA and CDR2 FQGNSA. The CDR3 length is 14 residues. With 1 base removed from V and 4 bases from J, the gap between germline ends came to 10 bases. CDR3 amino acids: CASSLDYRATEAFF. The CDR3 DNA reads TGTGCCAGCAGCTTAGACTACAGGGCCACTGAAGCTTTCTTT.

CDR3 sequence (DNA): TGTGCCAGCACGAAGGACATAGGGGGGGAATACGAGCAGTACTTC. Its protein product is CASTKDIGGEYEQYF. The rearrangement joins TRBV6-5 to TRBJ2-7; weak D call: TRBD2 (7 bases). The CDR3 loop spans 15 amino acids. The germline V and J ends were trimmed by 7 bases and 4 bases, with 20 bases remaining between them. Germline V CDR1 and CDR2: MNHEY, SVGAGI.

The V call is TRBV10-2, the J call TRBJ2-2; the D is unclear. Germline CDR1 is WSHSY and CDR2 is SAAADI. The CDR3 contains 14 residues. Trimming took 0 bases from V and 7 from J, leaving 9 bases between them. This CDR3 is CASSESSRGGELFF. Written as DNA, the CDR3 is TGCGCCAGCAGTGAGTCGAGTCGCGGCGGGGAGCTGTTTTTT.